This TCR beta chain was sequenced in a study of blood T cell repertoires in COVID-19. Generated by immunoSEQ multiplex PCR, the TCRdb table keeps only in-frame clones and is missing some. The sample carries about 290,000 clones, roughly 91% recorded once. CDR1 and CDR2 from the germline V gene are MGHRA and YSYEKL. Trimming cost V 1 base and J 4 bases; bases outside gene matches: 14. The CDR3 runs 18 residues. This rearrangement joins TRBV4-1 to TRBJ1-2; 8 positions agree with TRBD1. Sequenced: peripheral blood. This clonotype was sampled from a woman aged 25 to 39 with COVID-19, enrolled during active disease. CDR3 nucleotides: TGCGCCAGCAGCCAAGTCATCCAGGGCAGGGGGCGAGGCTATGGCTACACCTTC. Translated, it gives CASSQVIQGRGRGYGYTF.